These 32 T cell receptor beta chains were sequenced from one sample in a study of OX40 agonist ivuxolimab in advanced cancers. The assay was immunoSEQ multiplex PCR, and TCRdb's table has in-frame clones only and misses some. Of 20,000 to 25,000 clones listed, approximately 90% are singletons. Here the sequenced sample was CD4+ or CD8+ T cells sorted from blood, taken in a trial of the OX40 agonist ivuxolimab. All receptors derive from an adult with an advanced solid tumor such as melanoma, head and neck, liver or kidney cancer.

The chain employs TRBV9 and TRBJ1-5; 9 bases match TRBD1. With V trimmed by 4 bases and J by 4 bases, 6 bases remained unmatched. CDR3 length: 15 amino acids. Germline V gene lookup returns CDR1 SGDLS and CDR2 YYNGEE. In nucleotides, the CDR3 is TGTGCCAGCAGCTTTACAGGGGGCGCAAATCAGCCCCAGCATTTT. Protein sequence: CASSFTGGANQPQHF.

This sequence joins TRBV27 and TRBJ2-7; 7 positions agree with TRBD1. The CDR3 is 14 residues long. With V trimmed by 6 bases and J by 2 bases, 7 bases remained unmatched. Germline assignment: CDR1 MNHEY and CDR2 SMNVEV (reference sequence). The CDR3 here is CASSLGQTAYEQYF. CDR3 DNA: TGTGCCAGCAGCCTGGGACAGACCGCCTACGAGCAGTACTTC.

CDR3 coding DNA: TGTGCCACCAGCAGAGGGCAGACCCAAGAGACCCAGTACTTC. Its translation is CATSRGQTQETQYF. This chain uses TRBV15 with TRBJ2-5; D remains ambiguous. This CDR3 region has 14 residues. Germline lookup yields CDR1 LNHNV and CDR2 YYDKDF (reference sequence). V lost 1 base, J lost 1 base, and 7 bases lay in between. The full variable domain, in which reference TRBV15 and TRBJ2-5 provide the parts outside the CDR3, is DAMVIQNPRYQVTQFGKPVTLSCSQTLNHNVMYWYQQKSSQAPKLLFHYYDKDFNNEADTPDNFQSRRPNTSFCFLDIRSPGLGDTAMYLCATSRGQTQETQYFGPGTRLLVL.

DNA for the CDR3: TGTGCCAGCAGCCCCCGGGACAGGCCCTCCTCTGGAAACACCATATATTTT. Translated: CASSPRDRPSSGNTIYF. The chain employs TRBV5-4 and TRBJ1-3; 8 nucleotides agree with TRBD1. The CDR3 has 17 residues. J gave up 0 bases and V 4 bases, and 9 bases lay outside the gene matches. The germline V gene encodes CDR1 SGHNT and CDR2 YYREEE (reference sequence).

The chain combines TRBV28 with TRBJ2-2; D is possibly TRBD1 or TRBD2 (5 bases each). V gave up 4 bases and J gave up 7 bases, with 16 bases separating them. Germline V gives CDR1 MDHEN, CDR2 SYDVKM. This CDR3 is 15 amino acids long. Here the CDR3 DNA reads TGTGCCAGCAGTTGGGGTCCGGCGAGGGGCGGGGAGCTGTTTTTT. This gives the protein CASSWGPARGGELFF.

The chain has TRBV11-2 and TRBJ2-1; D is uncertain. Germline V gene data show CDR1 as SGHAT and CDR2 as FQNNGV. V was pared by 4 bases and J by 9 bases, with 7 bases between. The length of the CDR3 is 11 residues. CDR3 sequence: CASSSSVEQFF. DNA of the CDR3: TGTGCCAGCAGCTCTAGTGTTGAGCAGTTCTTC.

CDR3 residues: CASSLNGQYNEQFF. CDR3 DNA: TGTGCCAGCAGCTTAAATGGACAGTACAATGAGCAGTTCTTC. The genes are TRBV7-3 and TRBJ2-1; possibly TRBD1 for D (6 bases). The CDR3 runs 14 residues. The V gene's germline CDR1 is SGHTA and CDR2 FQGTGA. Trimming stripped 1 base from V and 4 bases from J, with 8 bases between.

This clone is termed large. The chain joins TRBV28 to TRBJ2-7, with D unclear. V was cut by 3 bases and J by 3 bases, with 18 bases left in between. CDR3 length equals 16 residues. From germline, CDR1 is MDHEN and CDR2 SYDVKM. CDR3 bases: TGTGCCAGCAGTTTGGAATTGGCCGGGTCGGACTACGAGCAGTACTTC. Translated: CASSLELAGSDYEQYF. Full variable domain (rest looked up from reference TRBV28 and TRBJ2-7): DVKVTQSSRYLVKRTGEKVFLECVQDMDHENMFWYRQDPGLGLRLIYFSYDVKMKEKGDIPEGYSVSREKKERFSLILESASTNQTSMYLCASSLELAGSDYEQYFGPGTRLTVT.

About this clone itself: At one of its ends the junction is not consistent with the germline gene, which may arise from a read error. The CDR3 loop reads CASSVVGTSYDEQFF. In nucleotides, the CDR3 is TGTGCCAGCAGCGTAGTCGGGACTAGCTACGATGAGCAGTTCTTC. The rearrangement links TRBV9 to TRBJ2-1, with 9 bases identical to TRBD2. Per the germline V gene, CDR1 is SGDLS and CDR2 is YYNGEE. This CDR3 has 15 residues.

The gene calls are TRBV10-3 and TRBJ2-7; maybe TRBD2 (7 bases). Germline V gives CDR1 ENHRY, CDR2 SYGVKD. The CDR3 is 13 residues long. The germline V and J ends were trimmed by 11 bases and 0 bases, with 14 bases remaining between them. The CDR3 is CAARGGGSYEQYF. In DNA, the CDR3 is TGTGCCGCCCGCGGGGGCGGCTCCTACGAGCAGTACTTC.

J is TRBJ2-7 and V is TRBV7-9, with a possible D match to TRBD1 (6 bases). CDR1 SEHNR and CDR2 FQNEAQ come from the germline V gene (reference sequence). The germline V and J ends were trimmed by 1 base and 2 bases, with 15 bases remaining between them. The CDR3 is made up of 16 amino acids. DNA of the CDR3: TGTGCCAGCAGCTTAGAACCGGGACACAGGGCCTACGAGCAGTACTTC. This sequence encodes CASSLEPGHRAYEQYF.

This sequence joins TRBV7-9 and TRBJ2-5; weak D call: TRBD1 (5 bases). CDR1 and CDR2 from the germline V gene are SEHNR and FQNEAQ (reference sequence). The CDR3 loop spans 14 amino acids. Trimming stripped 5 bases from V and 1 base from J, with 11 bases between. The CDR3 region has the DNA TGTGCCAGCAGCCCGACAGTTGGCCAAGAGACCCAGTACTTC. As protein: CASSPTVGQETQYF.

This sequence joins TRBV30 and TRBJ2-7, with D unresolved. V lost 1 base and J lost 2, with 9 bases in between. Germline V lookup: CDR1 GTSNPN, CDR2 SVGIG (reference sequence). CDR3 length equals 13 residues. CDR3: CAWSAYVAYEQYF. For the CDR3, the DNA is TGTGCCTGGAGTGCCTACGTGGCCTACGAGCAGTACTTC.

The chain has TRBV27 and TRBJ1-2, with 7 positions matching TRBD1. With V trimmed by 3 bases and J by 6 bases, 4 bases remained unmatched. Germline V gene lookup returns CDR1 MNHEY and CDR2 SMNVEV (reference sequence). The CDR3 runs 13 residues. For the CDR3, the DNA is TGTGCCAGCAGTTTGACAGGGATGGATGGCTACACCTTC. Its translation is CASSLTGMDGYTF.

The chain joins TRBV5-6 to TRBJ2-3; the D is unclear. The CDR3 covers 12 residues. V lost 3 bases and J 3 bases, leaving 5 bases between the germline ends. Germline V gives CDR1 SGHDT, CDR2 YYEEEE. CDR3 amino acids: CASSSGTDTQYF. Here the CDR3 DNA reads TGTGCCAGCAGCTCCGGGACAGATACGCAGTATTTT.

This chain uses TRBV7-6 with TRBJ2-1, with D possibly being TRBD1 (6 bases). Looked up from germline, CDR1 is SGHVS and CDR2 is FNYEAQ. V was cut by 5 bases and J by 4 bases, with 12 bases left in between. The CDR3 loop spans 14 amino acids. The DNA of the CDR3 is TGTGCCAGCAGCCAACTGGACAGATACAATGAGCAGTTCTTC. Protein sequence: CASSQLDRYNEQFF.

This chain links TRBV4-1 with TRBJ2-1, with 7 bases lining up with TRBD1. Germline V CDR1 and CDR2: MGHRA, YSYEKL. J lost 6 bases, V lost 3 bases, and 5 bases had no gene match. The CDR3 length is 14 residues. The CDR3 DNA follows: TGCGCCAGCAGCCAGGGCGAGGGGGCCAATGAGCAGTTCTTC. Its protein product is CASSQGEGANEQFF.

The gene calls are TRBV5-6 and TRBJ2-7; possibly TRBD1 for D (5 bases). Looked up from germline, CDR1 is SGHDT and CDR2 is YYEEEE. This CDR3 region has 13 residues. Trimming pared 1 base from V and 4 bases from J, leaving 9 bases between. The chain's CDR3 is CASSLTGAYEQYF. The CDR3 region has the DNA TGTGCCAGCAGCTTGACAGGTGCGTACGAGCAGTACTTC. Combining the CDR3 with reference TRBV5-6 and TRBJ2-7 gives the whole variable domain DAGVTQSPTHLIKTRGQQVTLRCSPKSGHDTVSWYQQALGQGPQFIFQYYEEEERQRGNFPDRFSGHQFPNYSSELNVNALLLGDSALYLCASSLTGAYEQYFGPGTRLTVT.

The chain is built from TRBV5-6 and TRBJ2-3; D gene unclear. There are 14 residues in the CDR3. V was shortened by 4 bases and J by 3 bases, with 12 bases between the two germline ends. Germline-derived CDR1 and CDR2 are SGHDT and YYEEEE. The CDR3 loop reads CASSLALQTDTQYF. The CDR3 DNA reads TGTGCCAGCAGCCTCGCTTTGCAGACAGATACGCAGTATTTT.

CDR3 sequence: CAWSVYSVDEQFF. Written as DNA, the CDR3 is TGTGCCTGGAGTGTATACTCGGTTGATGAGCAGTTCTTC. The gene calls are TRBV30 and TRBJ2-1; D not resolved. CDR1 is GTSNPN, CDR2 SVGIG, per germline (reference sequence). This CDR3 contains 13 residues. Trimming cost V 0 bases and J 8 bases, with 11 bases left between them.

The genes are TRBV27 and TRBJ1-6; D unclear. This CDR3 contains 16 residues. V gave up 2 bases and J gave up 0 bases, with 8 bases separating them. Germline V lookup: CDR1 MNHEY, CDR2 SMNVEV (reference sequence). The CDR3 sequence: CASSLILSSYNSPLHF. For the CDR3, the DNA is TGTGCCAGCAGTTTAATCTTGAGCTCCTATAATTCACCCCTCCACTTT.

The CDR3 reads CASSQDWGEGLPQHF. For the CDR3, the DNA is TGCGCCAGCAGCCAAGACTGGGGCGAGGGCCTGCCCCAGCATTTT. The chain recombines TRBV4-3 with TRBJ1-5; a possible D gene is TRBD1 (5 bases). Trimming took 0 bases from V and 9 from J, leaving 15 bases between them. CDR3 size: 15 residues. Per germline, CDR1 LGHNA and CDR2 YSLEER.

The chain is built from TRBV30 and TRBJ2-2; perhaps TRBD1 as D (6 bases). The germline CDR1 and CDR2 sequences are GTSNPN and SVGIG (reference sequence). CDR3 length: 16 amino acids. V was cut by 1 base and J by 1 base, with 13 bases left in between. The CDR3 here is CAWSDPVTGNTGELFF. The CDR3 nucleotides are TGTGCCTGGAGTGACCCCGTGACAGGGAACACCGGGGAGCTGTTTTTT.

The chain employs TRBV4-1 and TRBJ1-6; the match to TRBD1 covers 8 bases. The CDR3 is 17 amino acids. V was clipped by 2 bases and J by 8 bases; unmatched bases: 11. CDR1 and CDR2 from the germline V gene are MGHRA and YSYEKL. The CDR3 region has the DNA TGCGCCAGCAGCCAACCGTTGGACAGGGAAGAGTATTCACCCCTCCACTTT. Its translation: CASSQPLDREEYSPLHF.

The J gene is TRBJ2-7, the V gene TRBV11-3; 7 nucleotides align to TRBD1. This CDR3 has 14 amino acids. Trimming took 5 bases from V and 1 from J; bases not matched to a gene: 5. Germline CDR1 SGHNT, CDR2 YENEEA. CDR3 sequence: CASSISGQSYEQYF. The CDR3 nucleotides are TGTGCCAGCAGCATCTCGGGACAGTCCTACGAGCAGTACTTC.

The V and J genes are TRBV6-5 and TRBJ1-5; D possibly corresponds to TRBD1 (5 bases). The CDR3 is made up of 14 amino acids. Deletions cut 5 bases from V and 0 bases from J, with 8 bases between. Per the germline V gene, CDR1 is MNHEY and CDR2 is SVGAGI. This chain's CDR3 is CASSEGDSNQPQHF. The CDR3 DNA reads as TGTGCCAGCAGTGAAGGGGATAGCAATCAGCCCCAGCATTTT.

This chain connects TRBV7-8 to TRBJ2-5; 7 bases align to TRBD1. Germline V gene data show CDR1 as SGHVS and CDR2 as FQNEAQ. Germline trimming cut 1 base from V and 1 base from J; bases unmatched to any gene: 6. The CDR3 contains 16 residues. Written as DNA, the CDR3 is TGTGCCAGCAGCTTAGGCTCCGGGACAGCCCAAGAGACCCAGTACTTC. The encoded protein is CASSLGSGTAQETQYF.

This sequence joins TRBV4-3 and TRBJ1-5; 8 nucleotides line up with TRBD1. This CDR3 is built from 15 residues. The germline V gene has CDR1 LGHNA and CDR2 YSLEER. The trim removed 0 bases at V and 6 bases at J, leaving 4 bases unmatched. CDR3 DNA sequence: TGCGCCAGCAGCCAAGACCGGACAGGGACTCAGCCCCAGCATTTT. Encoded protein: CASSQDRTGTQPQHF.

The chain has TRBV6-6 and TRBJ2-1; perhaps TRBD2 as D (5 bases). The CDR3 is 15 residues long. The germline gives CDR1 MNHNY, CDR2 SVGAGI (reference sequence). V lost 6 bases and J 6 bases, leaving 18 bases between the germline ends. CDR3 in DNA: TGTGCCAGCAGAACTATTACCAGCGGCAGCAATGAGCAGTTCTTC. Its protein is CASRTITSGSNEQFF.

The chain uses TRBV16 and TRBJ1-2; possible D gene TRBD1, 6 bases. Trimming removed 0 bases at V and 4 bases at J, with 9 bases between. The CDR3 contains 14 residues. The germline CDR1 and CDR2 sequences are KGHSY and FQNENV. The CDR3 spells CASSQSKTGYGYTF. CDR3 DNA sequence: TGTGCCAGCAGCCAATCGAAGACAGGCTATGGCTACACCTTC.

The chain carries TRBV6-4 and TRBJ2-1; a possible D gene is TRBD2 (6 bases). Germline V lookup: CDR1 MRHNA, CDR2 SNTAGT. Trimming cost V 8 bases and J 7 bases, with 15 bases left between them. This CDR3 comprises 13 residues. The CDR3 spells CASGPRLGNEQFF. CDR3 in DNA: TGTGCCAGCGGTCCGAGACTAGGAAATGAGCAGTTCTTC.

This chain joins TRBV7-3 and TRBJ2-1, with D possibly matching TRBD2 (6 bases). Per germline, CDR1 SGHTA and CDR2 FQGTGA. The V gene lost 2 bases and the J gene lost 2 bases, with 10 bases spanning the gap. The CDR3 has 15 residues. The chain's CDR3 is CASSLGAGTYNEQFF. CDR3 coding DNA: TGTGCCAGCAGCTTAGGTGCGGGAACCTACAATGAGCAGTTCTTC.